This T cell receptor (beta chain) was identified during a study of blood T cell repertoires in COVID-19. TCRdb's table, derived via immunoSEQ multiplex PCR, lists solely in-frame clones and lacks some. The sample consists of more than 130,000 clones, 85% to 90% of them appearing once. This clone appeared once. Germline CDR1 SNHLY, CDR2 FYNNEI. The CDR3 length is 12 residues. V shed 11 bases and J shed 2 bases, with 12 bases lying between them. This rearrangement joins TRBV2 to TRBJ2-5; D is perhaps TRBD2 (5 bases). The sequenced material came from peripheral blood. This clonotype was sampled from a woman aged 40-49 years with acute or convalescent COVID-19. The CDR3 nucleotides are TGTGCCTGCGGCAGGACTCAAGAGACCCAGTACTTC. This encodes CACGRTQETQYF.